Given below is one T cell receptor beta chain in context. Its antigen is currently unknown. The data are from a study of T cells in localized non-small cell lung cancer. The study's findings and limits: Only one tumor region was sequenced, so heterogeneity remains possible. Longer survival (overall) was linked to higher T cell density in blood.

Clones were sequenced by immunoSEQ multiplex PCR, and TCRdb holds only the in-frame ones, with some missing. The table lists roughly 23,000 clones, 70% to 90% of them singletons. Germline V lookup: CDR1 SGHNT, CDR2 YYREEE (reference sequence). This CDR3 has 13 residues. V dropped 5 bases and J dropped 4 bases, with 11 bases sitting between them. The clonotype was recovered from a male donor aged 60 or older with stage I squamous cell lung carcinoma. Sequencing used peripheral blood, obtained before any cancer treatment. V usage is TRBV5-4 and J usage is TRBJ2-3, with a weak D call TRBD1 (5 bases). In DNA form, the CDR3 reads TGTGCCAGCAGTTTACAGGACCCAGATACGCAGTATTTT. Its translation: CASSLQDPDTQYF.